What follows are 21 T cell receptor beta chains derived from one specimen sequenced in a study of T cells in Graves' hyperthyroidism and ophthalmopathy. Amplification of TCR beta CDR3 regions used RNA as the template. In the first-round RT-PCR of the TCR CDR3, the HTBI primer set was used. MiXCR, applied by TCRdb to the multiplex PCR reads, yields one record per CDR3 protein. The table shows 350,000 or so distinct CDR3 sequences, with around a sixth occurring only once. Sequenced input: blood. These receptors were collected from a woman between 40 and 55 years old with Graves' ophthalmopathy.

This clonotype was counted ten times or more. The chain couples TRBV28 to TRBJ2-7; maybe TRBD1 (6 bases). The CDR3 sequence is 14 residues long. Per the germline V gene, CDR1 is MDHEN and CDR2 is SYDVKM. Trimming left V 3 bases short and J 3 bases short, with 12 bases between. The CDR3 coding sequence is TGTGCCAGCAGTTTTAGGGACAAACGCTACGAGCAGTACTTC. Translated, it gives CASSFRDKRYEQYF.

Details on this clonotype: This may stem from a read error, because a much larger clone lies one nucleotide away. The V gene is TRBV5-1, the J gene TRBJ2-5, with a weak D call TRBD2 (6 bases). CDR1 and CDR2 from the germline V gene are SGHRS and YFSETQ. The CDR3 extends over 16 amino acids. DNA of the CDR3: TGCGTCAGCAGCTTGGAGGGCAGGCCAGTGAGGGAGACCCAGTACTTC. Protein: CVSSLEGRPVRETQYF.

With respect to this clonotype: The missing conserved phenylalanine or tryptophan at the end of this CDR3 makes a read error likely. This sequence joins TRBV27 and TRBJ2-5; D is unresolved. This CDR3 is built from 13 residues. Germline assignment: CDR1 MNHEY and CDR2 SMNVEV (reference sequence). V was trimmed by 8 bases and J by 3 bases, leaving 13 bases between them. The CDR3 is CASRVGWEETQYL. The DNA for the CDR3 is TGTGCCAGCCGGGTAGGGTGGGAAGAGACCCAGTACCTC.

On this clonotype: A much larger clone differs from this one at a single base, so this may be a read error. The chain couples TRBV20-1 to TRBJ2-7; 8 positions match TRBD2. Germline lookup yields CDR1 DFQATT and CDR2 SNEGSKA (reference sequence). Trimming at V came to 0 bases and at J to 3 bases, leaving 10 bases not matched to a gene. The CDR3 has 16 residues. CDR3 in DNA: TGCAGTGCTAGAGATGTAAGCGGGAGATACTTCTACGAGCAGTACTTC. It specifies CSARDVSGRYFYEQYF.

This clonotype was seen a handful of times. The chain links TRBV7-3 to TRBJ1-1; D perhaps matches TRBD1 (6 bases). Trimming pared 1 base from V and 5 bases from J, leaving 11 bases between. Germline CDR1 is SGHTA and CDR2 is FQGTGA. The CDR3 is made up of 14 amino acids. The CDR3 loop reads CASSLKGGDTEAFF. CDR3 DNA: TGTGCCAGCAGCTTAAAAGGGGGAGATACTGAAGCTTTCTTT.

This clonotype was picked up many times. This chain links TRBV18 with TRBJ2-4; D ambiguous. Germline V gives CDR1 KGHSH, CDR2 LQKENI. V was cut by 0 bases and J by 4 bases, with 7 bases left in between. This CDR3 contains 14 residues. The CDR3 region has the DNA TGTGCCAGCTCACCACCGACGGTAAAAAACATTCAGTACTTC. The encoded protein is CASSPPTVKNIQYF.

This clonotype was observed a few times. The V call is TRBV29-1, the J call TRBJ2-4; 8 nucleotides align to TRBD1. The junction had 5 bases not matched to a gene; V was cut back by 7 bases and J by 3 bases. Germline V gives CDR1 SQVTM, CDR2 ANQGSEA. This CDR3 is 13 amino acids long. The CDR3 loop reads CSAVTGDKNIQYF. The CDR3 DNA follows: TGCAGCGCCGTGACAGGGGACAAAAACATTCAGTACTTC. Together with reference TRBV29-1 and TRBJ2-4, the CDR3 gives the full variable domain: SAVISQKPSRDICQRGTSLTIQCQVDSQVTMMFWYRQQPGQSLTLIATANQGSEATYESGFVIDKFPISRPNLTFSTLTVSNMSPEDSSIYLCSAVTGDKNIQYFGAGTRLSVL.

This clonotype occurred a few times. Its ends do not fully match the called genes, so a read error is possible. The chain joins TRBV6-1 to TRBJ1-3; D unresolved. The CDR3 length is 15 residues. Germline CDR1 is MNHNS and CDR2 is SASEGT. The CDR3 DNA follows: TGTGCCAGCGCTTCCGGGATAGTCTCTGGAAACACCATATTTTTT. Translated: CASASGIVSGNTIFF.

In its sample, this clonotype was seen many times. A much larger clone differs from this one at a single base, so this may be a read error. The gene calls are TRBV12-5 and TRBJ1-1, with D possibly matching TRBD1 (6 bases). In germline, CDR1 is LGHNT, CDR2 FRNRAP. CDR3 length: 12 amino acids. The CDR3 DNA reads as TGTGCTGGTGGTTTGACTCGGAGGGGGGTTTTCTTT. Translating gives CAGGLTRRGVFF.

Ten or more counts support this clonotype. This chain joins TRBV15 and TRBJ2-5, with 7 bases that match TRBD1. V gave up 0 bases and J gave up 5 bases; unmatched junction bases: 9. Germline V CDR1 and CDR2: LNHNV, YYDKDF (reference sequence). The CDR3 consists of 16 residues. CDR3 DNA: TGTGCCACCAGCAGAGATCGCCCTGTCAGGGGGGAGACCCAGTACTTC. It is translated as CATSRDRPVRGETQYF.

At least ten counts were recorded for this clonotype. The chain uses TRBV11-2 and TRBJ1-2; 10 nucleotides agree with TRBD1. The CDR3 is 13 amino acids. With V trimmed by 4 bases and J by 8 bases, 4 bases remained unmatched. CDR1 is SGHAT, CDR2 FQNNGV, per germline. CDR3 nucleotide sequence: TGTGCCAGCAGCTCGGGGACAGGGGTAGGCTACACCTTC. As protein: CASSSGTGVGYTF.

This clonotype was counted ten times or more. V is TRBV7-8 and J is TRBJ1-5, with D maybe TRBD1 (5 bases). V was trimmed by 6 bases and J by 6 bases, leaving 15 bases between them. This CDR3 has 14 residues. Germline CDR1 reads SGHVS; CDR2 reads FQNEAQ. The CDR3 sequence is CASRTLGDSQPQHF. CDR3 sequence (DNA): TGTGCCAGCAGGACTTTAGGGGATAGTCAGCCCCAGCATTTT. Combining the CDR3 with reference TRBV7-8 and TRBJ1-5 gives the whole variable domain GAGVSQSPRYKVAKRGQDVALRCDPISGHVSLFWYQQALGQGPEFLTYFQNEAQLDKSGLPSDRFFAERPEGSVSTLKIQRTQQEDSAVYLCASRTLGDSQPQHFGDGTRLSIL.

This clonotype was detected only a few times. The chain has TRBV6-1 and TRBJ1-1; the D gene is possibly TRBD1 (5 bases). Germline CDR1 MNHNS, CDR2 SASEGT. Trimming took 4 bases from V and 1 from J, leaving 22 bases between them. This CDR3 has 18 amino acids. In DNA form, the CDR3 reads TGTGCCAGCAGTGCCAGCAGCCTCACCCCAGGACAGAACACTGAAGCTTTCTTT. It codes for CASSASSLTPGQNTEAFF.

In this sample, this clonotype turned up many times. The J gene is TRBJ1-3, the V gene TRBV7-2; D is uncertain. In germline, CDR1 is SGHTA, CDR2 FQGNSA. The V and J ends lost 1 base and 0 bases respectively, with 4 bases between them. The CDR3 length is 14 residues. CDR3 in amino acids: CASSLDSSGNTIYF. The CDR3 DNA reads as TGTGCCAGCAGCTTAGACTCCTCTGGAAACACCATATATTTT.

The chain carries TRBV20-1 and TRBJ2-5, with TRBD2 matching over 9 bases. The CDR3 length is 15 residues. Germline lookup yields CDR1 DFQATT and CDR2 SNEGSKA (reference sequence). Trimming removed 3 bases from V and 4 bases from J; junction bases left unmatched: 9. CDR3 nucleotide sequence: TGCAGTGCTAGTGGCAGCGGGAGGTCGGGAGAGACCCAGTACTTC. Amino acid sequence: CSASGSGRSGETQYF.

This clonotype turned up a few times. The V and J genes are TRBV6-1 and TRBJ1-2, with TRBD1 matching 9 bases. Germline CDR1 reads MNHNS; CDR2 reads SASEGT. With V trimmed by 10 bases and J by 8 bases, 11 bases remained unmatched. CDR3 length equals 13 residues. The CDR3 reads CATSWDRDKGYTF. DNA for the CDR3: TGTGCCACCTCTTGGGACAGGGATAAAGGCTACACCTTC.

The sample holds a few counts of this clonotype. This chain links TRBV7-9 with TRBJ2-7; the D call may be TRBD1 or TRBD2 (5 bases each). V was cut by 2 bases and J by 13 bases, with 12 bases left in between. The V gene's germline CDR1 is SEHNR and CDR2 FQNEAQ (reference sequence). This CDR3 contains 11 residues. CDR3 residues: CASSLPGPPYF. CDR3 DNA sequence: TGTGCCAGCAGCTTACCGGGACCCCCCTACTTC.

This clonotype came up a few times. The CDR3 DNA sequence: TGTGCCAGCAGCAAGGATTACTACGAGCAGTACTTC. It translates to CASSKDYYEQYF. The chain employs TRBV7-9 and TRBJ2-7; D call uncertain. The CDR3 covers 12 residues. Germline CDR1 SEHNR, CDR2 FQNEAQ (reference sequence). Deletions cut 5 bases from V and 3 bases from J, with 8 bases between.

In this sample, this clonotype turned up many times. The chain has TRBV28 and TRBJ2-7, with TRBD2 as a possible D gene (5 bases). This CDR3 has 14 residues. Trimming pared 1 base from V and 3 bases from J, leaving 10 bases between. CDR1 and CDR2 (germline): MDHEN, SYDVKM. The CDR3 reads CASSLFGEFYEQYF. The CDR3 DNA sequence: TGTGCCAGCAGTTTATTCGGGGAGTTCTACGAGCAGTACTTC.

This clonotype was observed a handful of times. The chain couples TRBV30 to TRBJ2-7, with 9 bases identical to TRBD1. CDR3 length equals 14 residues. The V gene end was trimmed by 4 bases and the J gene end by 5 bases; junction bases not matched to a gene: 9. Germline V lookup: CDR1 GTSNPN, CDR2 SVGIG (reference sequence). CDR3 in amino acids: CAWTFGTGIDEQYF. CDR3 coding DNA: TGTGCCTGGACATTCGGGACAGGGATCGACGAGCAGTACTTC.

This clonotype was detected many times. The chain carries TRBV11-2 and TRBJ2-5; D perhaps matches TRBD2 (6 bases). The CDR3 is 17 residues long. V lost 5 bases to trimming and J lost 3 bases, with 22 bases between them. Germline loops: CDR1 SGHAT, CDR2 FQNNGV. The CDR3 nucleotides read TGTGCCAGCAGCGGGTTAAGCGGCGCGCGCGGGAAAGAGACCCAGTACTTC. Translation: CASSGLSGARGKETQYF.